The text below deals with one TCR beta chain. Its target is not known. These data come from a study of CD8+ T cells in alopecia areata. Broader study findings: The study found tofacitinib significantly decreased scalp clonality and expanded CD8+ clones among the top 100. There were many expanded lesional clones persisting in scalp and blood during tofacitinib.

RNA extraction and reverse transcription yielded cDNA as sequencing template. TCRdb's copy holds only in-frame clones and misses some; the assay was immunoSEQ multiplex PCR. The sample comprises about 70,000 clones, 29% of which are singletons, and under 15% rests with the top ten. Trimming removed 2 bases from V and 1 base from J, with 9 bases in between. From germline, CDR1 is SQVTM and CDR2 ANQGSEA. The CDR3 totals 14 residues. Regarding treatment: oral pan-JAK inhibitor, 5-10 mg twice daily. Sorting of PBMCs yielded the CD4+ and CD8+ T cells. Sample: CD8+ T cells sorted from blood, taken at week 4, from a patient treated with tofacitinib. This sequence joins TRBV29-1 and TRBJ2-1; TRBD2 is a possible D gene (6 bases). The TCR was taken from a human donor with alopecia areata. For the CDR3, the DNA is TGCAGCGTTGAAAGTGGGAGGTCCTACAATGAGCAGTTCTTC. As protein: CSVESGRSYNEQFF.